Described below is a single T cell receptor (beta chain) sequence and its context. The CDR3 has 15 amino acids. With 3 bases removed from V and 4 bases from J, the gap between germline ends came to 15 bases. CDR1 and CDR2 from the germline V gene are KGHSH and LQKENI. TCRdb fed the RT-PCR reads into MiXCR, producing one record per CDR3 protein. The sample has about 700,000 distinct CDR3 sequences, over 12% seen once; the top ten hold roughly 3.9%. Sequencing was carried out using memory CD4+ T cells from blood. The chain carries TRBV18 and TRBJ1-1; D is uncertain. This receptor was obtained from a female donor in good health, serving as a healthy control. CDR3 DNA: TGTGCCAGCTCACCCGCAGGCTCCCGGGTCACTGAAGCTTTCTTT. This gives the protein CASSPAGSRVTEAFF.